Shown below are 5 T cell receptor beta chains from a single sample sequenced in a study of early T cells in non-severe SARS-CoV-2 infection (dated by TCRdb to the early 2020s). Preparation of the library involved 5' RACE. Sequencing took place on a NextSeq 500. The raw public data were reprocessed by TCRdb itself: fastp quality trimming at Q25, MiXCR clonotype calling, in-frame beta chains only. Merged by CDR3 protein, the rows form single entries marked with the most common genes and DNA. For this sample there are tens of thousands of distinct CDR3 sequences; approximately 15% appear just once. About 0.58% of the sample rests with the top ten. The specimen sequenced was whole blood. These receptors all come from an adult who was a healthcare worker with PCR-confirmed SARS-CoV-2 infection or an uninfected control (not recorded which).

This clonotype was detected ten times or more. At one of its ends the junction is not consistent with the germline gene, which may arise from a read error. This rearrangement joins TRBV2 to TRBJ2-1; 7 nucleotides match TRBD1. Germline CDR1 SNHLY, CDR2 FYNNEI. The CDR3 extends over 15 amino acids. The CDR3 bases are TGCGCCAGCAGTGCGGCTCAGGGGGCCTACAATGAGCAGTTCTTC. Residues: CASSAAQGAYNEQFF.

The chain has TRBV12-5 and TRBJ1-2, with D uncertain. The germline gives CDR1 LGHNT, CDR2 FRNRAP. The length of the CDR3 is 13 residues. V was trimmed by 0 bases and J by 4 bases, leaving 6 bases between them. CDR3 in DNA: TGTGCTAGTGGTTTGGTCCCCATCTATGGCTACACCTTC. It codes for CASGLVPIYGYTF.

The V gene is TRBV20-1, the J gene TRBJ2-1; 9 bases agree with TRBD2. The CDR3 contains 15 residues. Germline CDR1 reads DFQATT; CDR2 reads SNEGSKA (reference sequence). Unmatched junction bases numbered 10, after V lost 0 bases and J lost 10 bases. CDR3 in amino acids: CSARDLEAGGIEQFF. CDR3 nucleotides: TGCAGTGCTAGAGATCTTGAAGCGGGGGGAATAGAGCAGTTCTTC.

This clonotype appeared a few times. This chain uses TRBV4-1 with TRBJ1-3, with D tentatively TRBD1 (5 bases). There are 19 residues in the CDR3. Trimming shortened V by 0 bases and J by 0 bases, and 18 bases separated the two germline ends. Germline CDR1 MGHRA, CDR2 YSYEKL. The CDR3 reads CASSQDLGGRGDSGNTIYF. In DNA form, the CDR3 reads TGCGCCAGCAGCCAAGATCTAGGCGGGAGGGGAGACTCTGGAAACACCATATATTTT.

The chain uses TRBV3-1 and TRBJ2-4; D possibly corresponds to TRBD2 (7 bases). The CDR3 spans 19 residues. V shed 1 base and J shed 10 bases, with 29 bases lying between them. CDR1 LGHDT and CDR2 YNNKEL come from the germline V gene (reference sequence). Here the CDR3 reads CASSQALGGGQFRLDIQYF. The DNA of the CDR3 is TGTGCCAGCAGCCAAGCCCTAGGGGGGGGGCAATTCCGATTGGATATTCAGTACTTC.